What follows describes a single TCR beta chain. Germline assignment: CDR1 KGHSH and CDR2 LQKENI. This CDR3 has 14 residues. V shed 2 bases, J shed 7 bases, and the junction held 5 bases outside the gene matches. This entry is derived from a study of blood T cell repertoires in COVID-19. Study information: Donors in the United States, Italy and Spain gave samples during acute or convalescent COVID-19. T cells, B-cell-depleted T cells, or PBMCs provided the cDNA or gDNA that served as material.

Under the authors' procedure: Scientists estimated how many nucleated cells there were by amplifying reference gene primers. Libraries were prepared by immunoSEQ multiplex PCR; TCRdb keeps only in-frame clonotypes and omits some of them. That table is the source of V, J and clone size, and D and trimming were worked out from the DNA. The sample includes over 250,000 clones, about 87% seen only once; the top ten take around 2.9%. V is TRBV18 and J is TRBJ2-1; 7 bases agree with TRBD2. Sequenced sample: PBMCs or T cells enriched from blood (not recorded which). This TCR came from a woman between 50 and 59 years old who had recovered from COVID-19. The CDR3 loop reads CASSPGTTGNEQFF. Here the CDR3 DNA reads TGTGCCAGCTCACCAGGGACTACCGGAAATGAGCAGTTCTTC.